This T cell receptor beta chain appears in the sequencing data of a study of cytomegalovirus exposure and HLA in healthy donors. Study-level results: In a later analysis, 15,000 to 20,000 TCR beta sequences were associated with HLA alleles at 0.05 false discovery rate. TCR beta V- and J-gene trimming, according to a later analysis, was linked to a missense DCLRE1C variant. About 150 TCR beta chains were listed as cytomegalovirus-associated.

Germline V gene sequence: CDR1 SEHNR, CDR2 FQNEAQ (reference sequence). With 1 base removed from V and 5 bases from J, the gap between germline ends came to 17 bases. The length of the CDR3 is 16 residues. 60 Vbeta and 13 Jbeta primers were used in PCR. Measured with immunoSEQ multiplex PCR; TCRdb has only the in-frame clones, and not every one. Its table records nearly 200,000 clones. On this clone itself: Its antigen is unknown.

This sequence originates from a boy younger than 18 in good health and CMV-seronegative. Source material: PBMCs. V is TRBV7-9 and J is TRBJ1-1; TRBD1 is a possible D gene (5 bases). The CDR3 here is CASSLVAVGKGTEAFF. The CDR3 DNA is TGTGCCAGCAGCTTAGTGGCGGTGGGCAAGGGGACTGAAGCTTTCTTT.